This T cell receptor (beta chain) was retrieved from a study of cytomegalovirus exposure and HLA in healthy donors. Sequenced by immunoSEQ multiplex PCR; TCRdb stores in-frame clones only, minus some. The sample includes about 150,000 clones, just over 90% seen only once; the top ten take approximately 0.7%. The CDR3 is made up of 14 amino acids. Germline V gene data show CDR1 as SGHRS and CDR2 as YFSETQ. V lost 3 bases and J lost 2; bases outside the gene matches: 3. Input material: PBMCs. The chain recombines TRBV5-1 with TRBJ2-3; 7 bases line up with TRBD2. The receptor was isolated from a man aged 18-30 years in good health and CMV-seronegative. CDR3 DNA: TGCGCCAGCAGCTGGGGAGGGGACACAGATACGCAGTATTTT. Amino acids: CASSWGGDTDTQYF.